The source of this T cell receptor (beta chain) is a study of blood T cell repertoires in COVID-19. About the study: COVID-19 samples collected from the United States, Italy and Spain covered acute and convalescent phases. From T cells, B-cell-depleted T cells, or PBMCs came the material, which was cDNA or gDNA.

Authors' processing steps: Reference gene primer amplification gave nucleated cell count estimates. Produced via immunoSEQ multiplex PCR; TCRdb's table is partial and in-frame only. The D gene and trimming were derived from the DNA, and the V and J assignments and clone size from that table. The sample yields tens of thousands of clones, under 95% seen once. The V gene's germline CDR1 is SGHAT and CDR2 FQNNGV. Trimming removed 7 bases from V and 2 bases from J; junction bases left unmatched: 4. The CDR3 is 14 residues long. This TCR was recovered from a human donor in a cohort sampled during active COVID-19. This rearrangement joins TRBV11-2 to TRBJ2-7; TRBD2 agrees at 11 bases. The sequenced material came from peripheral blood. The CDR3 bases are TGTGCCAGCACCCCTAGCGGGGGGCCCTACGAGCAGTACTTC. This translates into CASTPSGGPYEQYF.